The source of this T cell receptor beta chain is a study of blood T cell repertoires in COVID-19. For the study at large: Sources were T cells, B-cell-depleted T cells, or PBMCs; the material itself was cDNA or gDNA.

Assay used: immunoSEQ multiplex PCR; TCRdb lists only in-frame clones, some missing. The table has 280,000 or so clones, 88% seen once. Germline CDR1 LGHDT, CDR2 YNNKEL (reference sequence). Trimming removed 5 bases from V and 4 bases from J, with 13 bases in between. The CDR3 covers 14 residues. The chain links TRBV3-1 (or the pseudogene TRBV3-2) to TRBJ2-3; D perhaps matches TRBD2 (5 bases). The sequenced sample was peripheral blood. The origin of this receptor is a man aged 18 to 35 with active or convalescent COVID-19. The CDR3 bases are TGTGCCAGCAGCGAAGGACTCCCCCCAGATACGCAGTATTTT. It yields the protein CASSEGLPPDTQYF.